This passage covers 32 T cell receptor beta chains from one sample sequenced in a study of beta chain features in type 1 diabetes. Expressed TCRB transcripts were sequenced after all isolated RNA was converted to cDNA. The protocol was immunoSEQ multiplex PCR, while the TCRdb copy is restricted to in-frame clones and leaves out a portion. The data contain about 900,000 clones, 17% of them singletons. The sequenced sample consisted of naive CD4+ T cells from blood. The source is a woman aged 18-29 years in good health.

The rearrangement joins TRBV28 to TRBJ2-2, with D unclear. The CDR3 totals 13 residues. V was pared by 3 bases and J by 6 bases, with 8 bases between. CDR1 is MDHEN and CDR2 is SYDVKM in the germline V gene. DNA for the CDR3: TGTGCCAGCAGTTTGCCCGACCCCGGGGAGCTGTTTTTT. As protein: CASSLPDPGELFF.

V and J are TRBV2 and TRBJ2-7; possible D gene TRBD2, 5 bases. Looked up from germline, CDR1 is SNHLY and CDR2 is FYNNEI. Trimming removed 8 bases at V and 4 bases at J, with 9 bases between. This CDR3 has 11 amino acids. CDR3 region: CASSGKYEQYF. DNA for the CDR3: TGTGCCAGCTCCGGGAAATACGAGCAGTACTTC.

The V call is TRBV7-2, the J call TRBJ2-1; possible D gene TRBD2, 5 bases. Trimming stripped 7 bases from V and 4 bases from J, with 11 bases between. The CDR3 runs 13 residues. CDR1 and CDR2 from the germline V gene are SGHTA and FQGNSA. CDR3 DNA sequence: TGTGCCAGCAACATCGGGGTATACAATGAGCAGTTCTTC. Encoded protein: CASNIGVYNEQFF.

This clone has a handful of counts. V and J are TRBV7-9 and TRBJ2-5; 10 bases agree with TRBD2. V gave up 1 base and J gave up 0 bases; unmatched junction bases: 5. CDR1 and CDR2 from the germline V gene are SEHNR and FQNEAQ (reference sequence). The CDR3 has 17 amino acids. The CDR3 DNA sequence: TGTGCCAGCAGCTTAGGGGGACTAGCGAGCCACCAAGAGACCCAGTACTTC. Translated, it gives CASSLGGLASHQETQYF.

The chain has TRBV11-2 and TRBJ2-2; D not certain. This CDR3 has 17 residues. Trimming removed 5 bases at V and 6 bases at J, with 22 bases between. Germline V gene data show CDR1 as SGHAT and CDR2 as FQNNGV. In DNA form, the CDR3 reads TGTGCCAGCAGCCCCGAGGAGCGCCTCACCGTCCCCGGGGAGCTGTTTTTT. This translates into CASSPEERLTVPGELFF.

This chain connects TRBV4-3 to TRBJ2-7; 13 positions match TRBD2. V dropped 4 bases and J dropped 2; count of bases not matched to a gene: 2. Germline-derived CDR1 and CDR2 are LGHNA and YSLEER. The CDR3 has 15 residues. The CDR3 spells CASSPGLAGTYEQYF. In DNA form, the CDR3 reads TGCGCCAGCAGCCCGGGACTAGCGGGGACCTACGAGCAGTACTTC.

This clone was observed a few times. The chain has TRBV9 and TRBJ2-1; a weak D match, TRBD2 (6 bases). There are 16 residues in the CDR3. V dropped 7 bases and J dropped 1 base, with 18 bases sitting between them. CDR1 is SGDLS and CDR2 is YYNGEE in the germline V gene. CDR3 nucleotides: TGTGCCAGCTCGGGCGGCACGAGCGGGTCCTACAATGAGCAGTTCTTC. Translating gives CASSGGTSGSYNEQFF.

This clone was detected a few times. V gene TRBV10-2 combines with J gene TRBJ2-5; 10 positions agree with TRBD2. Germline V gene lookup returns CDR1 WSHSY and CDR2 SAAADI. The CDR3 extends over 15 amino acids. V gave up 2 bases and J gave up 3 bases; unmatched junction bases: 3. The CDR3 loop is CASSETSGTKETQYF. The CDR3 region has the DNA TGCGCCAGCAGTGAGACTAGCGGGACTAAAGAGACCCAGTACTTC.

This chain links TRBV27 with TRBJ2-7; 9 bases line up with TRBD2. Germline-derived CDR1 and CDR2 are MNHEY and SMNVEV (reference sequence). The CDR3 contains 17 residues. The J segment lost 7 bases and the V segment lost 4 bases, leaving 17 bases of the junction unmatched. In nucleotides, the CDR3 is TGTGCCAGCAGTTCCACCCCAACGGGACTAGCTGGGGATGAGCAGTACTTC. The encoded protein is CASSSTPTGLAGDEQYF.

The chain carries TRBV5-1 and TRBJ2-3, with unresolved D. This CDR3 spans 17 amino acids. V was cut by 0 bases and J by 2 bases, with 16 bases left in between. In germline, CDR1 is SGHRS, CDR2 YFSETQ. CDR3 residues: CASSLGRGREVTDTQYF. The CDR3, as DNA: TGCGCCAGCAGCTTGGGCCGCGGAAGAGAAGTCACAGATACGCAGTATTTT.

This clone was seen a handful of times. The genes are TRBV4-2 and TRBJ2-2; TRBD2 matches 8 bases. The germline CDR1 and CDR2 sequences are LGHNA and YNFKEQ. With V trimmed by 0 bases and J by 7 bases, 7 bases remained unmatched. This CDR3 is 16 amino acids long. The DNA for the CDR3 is TGTGCCAGCAGCCAAGATCAAGCGGGAGTTAGCGGGGAGCTGTTTTTT. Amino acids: CASSQDQAGVSGELFF.

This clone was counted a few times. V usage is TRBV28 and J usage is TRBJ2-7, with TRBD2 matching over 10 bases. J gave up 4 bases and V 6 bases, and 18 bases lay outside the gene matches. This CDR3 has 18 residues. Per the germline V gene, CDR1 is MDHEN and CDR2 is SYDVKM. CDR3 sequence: CASSSSGRFSPSPYEQYF. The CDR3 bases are TGTGCCAGCAGCAGTAGCGGGAGGTTTTCCCCATCCCCTTACGAGCAGTACTTC.

Here the CDR3 reads CASSPSADEQFF. As DNA, the CDR3 is TGTGCCAGCTCACCAAGCGCCGATGAGCAGTTCTTC. The chain links TRBV18 to TRBJ2-1; no reliable D call. The germline gives CDR1 KGHSH, CDR2 LQKENI. This CDR3 has 12 residues. Trimming stripped 2 bases from V and 8 bases from J, with 7 bases between.

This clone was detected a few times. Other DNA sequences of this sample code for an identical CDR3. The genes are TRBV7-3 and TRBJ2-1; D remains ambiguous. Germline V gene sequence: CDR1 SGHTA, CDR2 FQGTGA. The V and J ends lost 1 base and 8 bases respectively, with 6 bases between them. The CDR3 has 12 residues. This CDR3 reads CASSLSGYEQFF. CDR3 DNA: TGTGCCAGCAGCTTAAGTGGTTATGAGCAGTTCTTC.

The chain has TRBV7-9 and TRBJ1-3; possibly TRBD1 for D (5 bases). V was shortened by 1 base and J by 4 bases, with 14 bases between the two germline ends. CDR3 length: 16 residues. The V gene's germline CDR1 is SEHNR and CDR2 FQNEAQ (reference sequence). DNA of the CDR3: TGTGCCAGCAGCTTAGAGGGACGGTTAAAGGGAAACACCATATATTTT. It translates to CASSLEGRLKGNTIYF.

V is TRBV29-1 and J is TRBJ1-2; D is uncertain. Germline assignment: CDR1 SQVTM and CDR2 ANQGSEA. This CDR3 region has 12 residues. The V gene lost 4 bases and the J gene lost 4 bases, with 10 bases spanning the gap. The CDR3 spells CSVGDRSYGYTF. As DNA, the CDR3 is TGCAGCGTTGGCGATCGTAGCTATGGCTACACCTTC.

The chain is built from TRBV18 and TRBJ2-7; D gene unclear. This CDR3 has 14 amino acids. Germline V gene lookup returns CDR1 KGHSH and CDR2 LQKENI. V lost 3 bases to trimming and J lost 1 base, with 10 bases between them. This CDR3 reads CASSPSLGSYEQYF. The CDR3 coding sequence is TGTGCCAGCTCACCGTCTCTGGGGTCCTACGAGCAGTACTTC. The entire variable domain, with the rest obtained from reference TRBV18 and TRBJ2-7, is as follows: NAGVMQNPRHLVRRRGQEARLRCSPMKGHSHVYWYRQLPEEGLKFMVYLQKENIIDESGMPKERFSAEFPKEGPSILRIQQVVRGDSAAYFCASSPSLGSYEQYFGPGTRLTVT.

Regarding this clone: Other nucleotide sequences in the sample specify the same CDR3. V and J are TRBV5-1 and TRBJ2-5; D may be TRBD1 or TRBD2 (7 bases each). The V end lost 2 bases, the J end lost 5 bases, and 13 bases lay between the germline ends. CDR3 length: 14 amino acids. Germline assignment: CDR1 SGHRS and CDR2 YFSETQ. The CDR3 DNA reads TGCGCCAGCAGCTTACAGGGGCGGGGGGAGACCCAGTACTTC. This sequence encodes CASSLQGRGETQYF.

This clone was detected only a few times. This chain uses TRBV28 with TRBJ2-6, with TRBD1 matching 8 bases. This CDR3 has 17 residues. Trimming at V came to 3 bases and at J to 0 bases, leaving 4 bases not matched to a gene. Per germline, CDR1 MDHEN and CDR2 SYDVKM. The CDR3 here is CASSFGTGISGANVLTF. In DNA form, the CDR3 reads TGTGCCAGCAGTTTCGGGACAGGAATCTCTGGGGCCAACGTCCTGACTTTC.

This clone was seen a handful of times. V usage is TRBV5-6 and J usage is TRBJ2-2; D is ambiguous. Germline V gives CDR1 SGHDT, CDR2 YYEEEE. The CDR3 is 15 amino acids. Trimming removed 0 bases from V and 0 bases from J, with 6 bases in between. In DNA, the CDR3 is TGTGCCAGCAGCTTGGTTGCGGCGAACACCGGGGAGCTGTTTTTT. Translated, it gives CASSLVAANTGELFF. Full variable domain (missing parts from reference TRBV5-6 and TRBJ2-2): DAGVTQSPTHLIKTRGQQVTLRCSPKSGHDTVSWYQQALGQGPQFIFQYYEEEERQRGNFPDRFSGHQFPNYSSELNVNALLLGDSALYLCASSLVAANTGELFFGEGSRLTVL.

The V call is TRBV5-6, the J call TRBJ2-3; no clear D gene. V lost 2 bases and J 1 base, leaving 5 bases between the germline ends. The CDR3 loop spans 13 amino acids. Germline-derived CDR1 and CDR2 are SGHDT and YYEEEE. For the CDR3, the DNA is TGTGCCAGCAGCTTTCCTGGCACAGATACGCAGTATTTT. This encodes CASSFPGTDTQYF.

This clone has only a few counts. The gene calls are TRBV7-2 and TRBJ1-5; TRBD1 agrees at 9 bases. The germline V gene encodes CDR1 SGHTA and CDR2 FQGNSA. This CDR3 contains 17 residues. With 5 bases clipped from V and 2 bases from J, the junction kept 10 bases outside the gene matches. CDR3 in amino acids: CASSPDRGLGGNQPQHF. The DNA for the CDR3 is TGTGCCAGCAGCCCGGACAGGGGTCTAGGGGGCAATCAGCCCCAGCATTTT.

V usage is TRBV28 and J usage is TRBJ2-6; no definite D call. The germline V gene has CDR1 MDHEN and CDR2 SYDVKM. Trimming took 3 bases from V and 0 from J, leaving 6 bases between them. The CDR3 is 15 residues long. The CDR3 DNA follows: TGTGCCAGCAGTTTTAGGGTCTCTGGGGCCAACGTCCTGACTTTC. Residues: CASSFRVSGANVLTF.

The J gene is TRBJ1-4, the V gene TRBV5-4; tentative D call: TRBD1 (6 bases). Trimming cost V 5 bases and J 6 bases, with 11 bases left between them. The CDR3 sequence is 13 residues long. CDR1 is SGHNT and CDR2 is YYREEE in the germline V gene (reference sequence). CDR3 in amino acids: CASSTGRDEKLFF. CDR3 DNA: TGTGCCAGCAGTACAGGGCGCGATGAAAAACTGTTTTTT.

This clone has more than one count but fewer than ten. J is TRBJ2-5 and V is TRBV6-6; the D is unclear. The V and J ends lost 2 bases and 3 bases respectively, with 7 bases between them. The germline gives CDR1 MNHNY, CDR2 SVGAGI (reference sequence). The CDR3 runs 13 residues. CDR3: CASSYGQEETQYF. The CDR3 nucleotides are TGTGCCAGCAGTTACGGGCAGGAAGAGACCCAGTACTTC.

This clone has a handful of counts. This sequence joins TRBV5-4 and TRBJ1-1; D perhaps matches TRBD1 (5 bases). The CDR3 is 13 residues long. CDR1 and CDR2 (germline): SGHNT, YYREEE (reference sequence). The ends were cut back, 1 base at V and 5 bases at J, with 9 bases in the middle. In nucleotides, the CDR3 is TGTGCCAGCAGCTTGTTGGGGGGGACTGAAGCTTTCTTT. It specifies CASSLLGGTEAFF.

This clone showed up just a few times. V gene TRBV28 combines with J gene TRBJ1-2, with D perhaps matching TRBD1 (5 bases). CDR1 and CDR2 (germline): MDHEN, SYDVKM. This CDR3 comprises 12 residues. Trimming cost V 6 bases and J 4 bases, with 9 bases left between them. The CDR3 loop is CASRPGTYGYTF. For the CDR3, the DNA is TGTGCCAGCAGGCCCGGGACCTATGGCTACACCTTC.

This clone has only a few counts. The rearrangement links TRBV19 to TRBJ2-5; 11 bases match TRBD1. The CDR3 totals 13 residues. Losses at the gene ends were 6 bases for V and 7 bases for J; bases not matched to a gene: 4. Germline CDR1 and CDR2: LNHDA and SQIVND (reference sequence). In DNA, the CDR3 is TGTGCCAGTAGCGGGACAGGGGGTCGGACCCAGTACTTC. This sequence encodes CASSGTGGRTQYF.

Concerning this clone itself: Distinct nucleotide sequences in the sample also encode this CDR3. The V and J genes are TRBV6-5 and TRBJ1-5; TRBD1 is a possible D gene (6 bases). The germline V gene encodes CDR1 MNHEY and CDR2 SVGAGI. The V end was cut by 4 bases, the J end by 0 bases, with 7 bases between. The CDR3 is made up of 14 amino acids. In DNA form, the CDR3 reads TGTGCCAGCAGTTCACAGGGTAGCAATCAGCCCCAGCATTTT. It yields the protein CASSSQGSNQPQHF.

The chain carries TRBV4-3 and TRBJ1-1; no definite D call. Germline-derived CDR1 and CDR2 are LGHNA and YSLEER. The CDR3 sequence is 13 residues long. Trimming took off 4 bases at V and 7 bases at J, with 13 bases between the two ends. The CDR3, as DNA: TGCGCCAGCAGCCGGTCCGAACAGCTTGAAGCTTTCTTT. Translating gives CASSRSEQLEAFF.

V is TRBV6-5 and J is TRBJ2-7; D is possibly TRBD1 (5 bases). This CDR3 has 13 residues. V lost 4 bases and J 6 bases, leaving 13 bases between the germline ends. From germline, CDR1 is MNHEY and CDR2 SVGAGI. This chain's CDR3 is CASSSRRAAEQYF. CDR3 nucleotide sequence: TGTGCCAGCAGTTCGCGCAGGGCCGCCGAGCAGTACTTC.

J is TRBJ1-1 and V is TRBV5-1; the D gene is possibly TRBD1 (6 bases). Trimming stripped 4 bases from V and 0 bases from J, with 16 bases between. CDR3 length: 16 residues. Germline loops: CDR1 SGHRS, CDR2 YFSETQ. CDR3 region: CASSLQGGDMNTEAFF. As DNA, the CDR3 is TGCGCCAGCAGCCTACAGGGAGGGGACATGAACACTGAAGCTTTCTTT.